Below, 21 T cell receptor beta chains from the same sample are listed, as sequenced in a study of cytomegalovirus exposure and HLA in healthy donors. PCR involved 60 Vbeta and 13 Jbeta primers. Measured with immunoSEQ multiplex PCR; TCRdb has only the in-frame clones, and not every one. The sample includes 90,000 to 110,000 clones, around 73% seen only once; the top ten take under 10%. Sequenced input: PBMCs. Every receptor here comes from a middle-aged man in good health and CMV-seronegative.

The chain is built from TRBV6-5 and TRBJ2-5; 7 nucleotides align to TRBD2. Germline CDR1 MNHEY, CDR2 SVGAGI. The CDR3 has 15 amino acids. Losses at the gene ends were 7 bases for V and 2 bases for J; bases not matched to a gene: 10. CDR3 protein: CASTPALAAQETQYF. The DNA of the CDR3 is TGTGCCAGCACCCCGGCGCTAGCGGCACAAGAGACCCAGTACTTC.

This CDR3 is CASSQGNRRGTGPFGADTQYF. The CDR3, as DNA: TGCGCCAGCAGCCAGGGAAATCGGAGGGGAACAGGTCCCTTTGGTGCAGATACGCAGTATTTT. The rearrangement joins TRBV4-3 to TRBJ2-3; D may be TRBD2 (6 bases). Looked up from germline, CDR1 is LGHNA and CDR2 is YSLEER. V was trimmed by 3 bases and J by 4 bases, leaving 32 bases between them. The CDR3 covers 21 residues.

The J gene is TRBJ1-2, the V gene TRBV5-1; D might be TRBD1 (5 bases). This CDR3 contains 11 residues. The germline CDR1 and CDR2 sequences are SGHRS and YFSETQ. V was shortened by 3 bases and J by 10 bases, with 10 bases between the two germline ends. The CDR3 bases are TGCGCCAGCAGCTCGGGGGAAGCCTACACCTTC. This encodes CASSSGEAYTF.

This chain links TRBV30 with TRBJ1-4; D is uncertain. The CDR3 sequence is 13 residues long. Germline values: CDR1 GTSNPN, CDR2 SVGIG (reference sequence). The V end was cut by 0 bases, the J end by 8 bases, with 10 bases between. Here the CDR3 reads CAWSVGLGEKLFF. Written as DNA, the CDR3 is TGTGCCTGGAGTGTAGGACTAGGGGAAAAACTGTTTTTT.

The genes are TRBV28 and TRBJ1-4; TRBD1 aligns across 8 bases. Trimming cost V 4 bases and J 10 bases; bases outside gene matches: 14. CDR3 length: 16 amino acids. Germline loops: CDR1 MDHEN, CDR2 SYDVKM. The CDR3 nucleotides are TGTGCCAGCAGTTCCTCCCCAGACAGGGGAGTTGTAAAACTGTTTTTT. This encodes CASSSSPDRGVVKLFF.

CDR3 region: CASSIPTGVADTQYF. CDR3 bases: TGCGCCAGCAGCATCCCTACAGGGGTGGCAGATACGCAGTATTTT. This chain uses TRBV5-1 with TRBJ2-3; 7 bases are shared with TRBD1. The CDR3 has 15 amino acids. V shed 4 bases, J shed 4 bases, and the junction held 9 bases outside the gene matches. Per germline, CDR1 SGHRS and CDR2 YFSETQ.

This chain uses TRBV5-1 with TRBJ1-4; D remains unclear. This CDR3 contains 15 residues. Trimming took off 0 bases at V and 2 bases at J, with 8 bases between the two ends. Germline V CDR1 and CDR2: SGHRS, YFSETQ. DNA for the CDR3: TGCGCCAGCAGCTTGGTCCGGGGTACTAATGAAAAACTGTTTTTT. The encoded protein is CASSLVRGTNEKLFF.

CDR3 region: CASSPLAGITDTQYF. The CDR3 region has the DNA TGCGCCAGCAGCCCATTAGCGGGGATCACAGATACGCAGTATTTT. The J gene is TRBJ2-3, the V gene TRBV5-1; 8 bases are a match to TRBD2. This CDR3 contains 15 residues. Germline CDR1 and CDR2: SGHRS and YFSETQ. V lost 4 bases, J lost 2 bases, and 6 bases stayed unmatched.

The rearrangement uses TRBV2 and TRBJ2-2; D gene uncertain. The germline V gene encodes CDR1 SNHLY and CDR2 FYNNEI. Trimming took off 7 bases at V and 8 bases at J, with 14 bases between the two ends. The CDR3 has 13 residues. CDR3 sequence (DNA): TGTGCCAGCACCTTAGCTCTCGGGGGGGAGCTGTTTTTT. Its translation: CASTLALGGELFF.

This clone has a handful of counts. The J gene is TRBJ1-5, the V gene TRBV14; D unresolved. V dropped 4 bases and J dropped 0 bases, with 19 bases sitting between them. Germline V lookup: CDR1 SGHDN, CDR2 FVKESK. The CDR3 has 18 amino acids. CDR3 in amino acids: CASSPLCRQINSNQPQHF. For the CDR3, the DNA is TGTGCCAGCAGCCCCTTGTGCAGGCAGATAAATAGCAATCAGCCCCAGCATTTT.

In this sample, this clone turned up a few times. J is TRBJ1-5 and V is TRBV29-1; D not resolved. The CDR3 is 13 residues long. V lost 7 bases, J lost 0 bases, and 10 bases lay in between. Germline-derived CDR1 and CDR2 are SQVTM and ANQGSEA. CDR3 amino acids: CSAIENSNQPQHF. The CDR3 DNA sequence: TGCAGCGCCATAGAGAATAGCAATCAGCCCCAGCATTTT.

Concerning this clone: At one end the junction does not follow the germline gene, possibly because of a read error. Other DNA sequences from this sample encode an identical CDR3 as well. J is TRBJ1-1 and V is TRBV19; no definite D call. Germline loops: CDR1 LNHDA, CDR2 SQIVND (reference sequence). This CDR3 has 14 amino acids. CDR3 nucleotide sequence: TGTGCCAGTAGCATAGCGAGAGGGAACACTGAAGCTTTCTTT. It is translated as CASSIARGNTEAFF.

This chain joins TRBV5-6 and TRBJ1-1; D not resolved. Trimming stripped 0 bases from V and 0 bases from J, with 6 bases between. The CDR3 is made up of 14 amino acids. Germline CDR1 and CDR2: SGHDT and YYEEEE. The CDR3 reads CASSLVEVNTEAFF. CDR3 DNA: TGTGCCAGCAGCTTGGTAGAGGTGAACACTGAAGCTTTCTTT.

The chain has TRBV2 and TRBJ2-2; 8 positions agree with TRBD1. The J segment lost 5 bases and the V segment lost 6 bases, leaving 8 bases of the junction unmatched. The germline V gene encodes CDR1 SNHLY and CDR2 FYNNEI. This CDR3 comprises 15 residues. The CDR3 nucleotides are TGTGCCAGCAGACGACAGGGGAGGTGGACCGGGGAGCTGTTTTTT. It specifies CASRRQGRWTGELFF. The complete variable domain, with remaining parts taken from reference TRBV2 and TRBJ2-2, reads EPEVTQTPSHQVTQMGQEVILRCVPISNHLYFYWYRQILGQKVEFLVSFYNNEISEKSEIFDDQFSVERPDGSNFTLKIRSTKLEDSAMYFCASRRQGRWTGELFFGEGSRLTVL.

For this clone: Germline and junction disagree at one end, which may indicate a read error. This chain links TRBV4-2 with TRBJ1-5; D possibly corresponds to TRBD1 (5 bases). Germline CDR1 and CDR2: LGHNA and YNFKEQ. The CDR3 length is 16 residues. CDR3 protein: CARSHATASSNQPQHF. CDR3 nucleotide sequence: TGTGCCCGCAGCCATGCGACAGCCAGTAGCAATCAGCCCCAGCATTTT.

The chain uses TRBV19 and TRBJ2-3; tentative D call: TRBD1 (5 bases). Germline V gene data show CDR1 as LNHDA and CDR2 as SQIVND (reference sequence). Trimming cost V 3 bases and J 1 base, with 11 bases left between them. The length of the CDR3 is 15 residues. Here the CDR3 reads CASSMGQGRTDTQYF. The CDR3, as DNA: TGTGCCAGTAGTATGGGTCAGGGCCGCACAGATACGCAGTATTTT.

V is TRBV4-1 and J is TRBJ2-1; possibly TRBD1 for D (5 bases). The CDR3 totals 13 residues. Germline V gene lookup returns CDR1 MGHRA and CDR2 YSYEKL. Trimming stripped 8 bases from V and 8 bases from J, with 16 bases between. CDR3 in DNA: TGCGCCAGCCAACATAAGGACACCGATGAGCAGTTCTTC. Its protein product is CASQHKDTDEQFF.

This clone was found a few times. This chain uses TRBV4-3 with TRBJ1-6; D call uncertain. Germline assignment: CDR1 LGHNA and CDR2 YSLEER. The CDR3 is 15 residues long. V was cut by 1 base and J by 11 bases, with 15 bases left in between. For the CDR3, the DNA is TGCGCCAGCAGCCAAGTGCGAGATTTAGTGGCACCCCTCCACTTT. Residues: CASSQVRDLVAPLHF.

This clone was observed a handful of times. This chain uses TRBV7-9 with TRBJ2-7; 8 nucleotides agree with TRBD1. This CDR3 has 15 residues. Germline CDR1 and CDR2: SEHNR and FQNEAQ (reference sequence). With V trimmed by 5 bases and J by 6 bases, 12 bases remained unmatched. The CDR3 sequence: CASSALNRGFSEQYF. The CDR3, as DNA: TGTGCCAGCAGCGCATTAAACAGGGGGTTCAGCGAGCAGTACTTC.

The chain carries TRBV25-1 and TRBJ2-7; TRBD2 agrees at 7 bases. The CDR3 is 17 amino acids. Germline V gene data show CDR1 as MGHDK and CDR2 as SYGVNS. J lost 7 bases, V lost 1 base, and 16 bases had no gene match. CDR3 loop: CASSEFVGGGTPREQYF. CDR3 DNA: TGTGCCAGCAGTGAATTTGTCGGCGGGGGTACCCCGAGGGAGCAGTACTTC.

The chain combines TRBV5-8 with TRBJ2-3, with D hard to call. Germline V CDR1 and CDR2: SGHTS, YDEGEE. This CDR3 spans 14 amino acids. Trimming took 5 bases from V and 1 from J, leaving 11 bases between them. The DNA for the CDR3 is TGTGCCAGCAGGGTCTCACCGGGCACAGATACGCAGTATTTT. Translated: CASRVSPGTDTQYF. Full variable domain (remainder filled in from reference TRBV5-8 and TRBJ2-3): EAGVTQSPTHLIKTRGQQATLRCSPISGHTSVYWYQQALGLGLQFLLWYDEGEERNRGNFPPRFSGRQFPNYSSELNVNALELEDSALYLCASRVSPGTDTQYFGPGTRLTVL.